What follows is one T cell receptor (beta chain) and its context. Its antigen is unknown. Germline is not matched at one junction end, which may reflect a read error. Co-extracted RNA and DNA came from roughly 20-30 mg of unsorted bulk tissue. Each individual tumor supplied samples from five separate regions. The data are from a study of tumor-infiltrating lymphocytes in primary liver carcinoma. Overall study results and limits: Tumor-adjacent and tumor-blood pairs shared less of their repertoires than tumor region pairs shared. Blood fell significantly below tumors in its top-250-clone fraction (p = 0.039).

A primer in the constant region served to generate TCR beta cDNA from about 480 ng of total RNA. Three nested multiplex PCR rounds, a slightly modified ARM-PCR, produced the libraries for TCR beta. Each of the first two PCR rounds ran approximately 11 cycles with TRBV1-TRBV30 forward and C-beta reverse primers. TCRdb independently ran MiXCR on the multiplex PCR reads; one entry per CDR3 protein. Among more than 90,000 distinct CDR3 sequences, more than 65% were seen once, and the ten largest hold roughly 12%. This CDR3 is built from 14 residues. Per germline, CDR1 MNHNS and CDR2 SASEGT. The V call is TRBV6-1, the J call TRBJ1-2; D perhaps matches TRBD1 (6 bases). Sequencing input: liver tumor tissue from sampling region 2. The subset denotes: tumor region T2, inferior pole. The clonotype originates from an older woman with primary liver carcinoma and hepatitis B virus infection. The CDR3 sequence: CASNKTGVNNGYTF. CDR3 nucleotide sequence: TGTGCCAGCAACAAGACAGGAGTTAACAATGGCTACACCTTC.